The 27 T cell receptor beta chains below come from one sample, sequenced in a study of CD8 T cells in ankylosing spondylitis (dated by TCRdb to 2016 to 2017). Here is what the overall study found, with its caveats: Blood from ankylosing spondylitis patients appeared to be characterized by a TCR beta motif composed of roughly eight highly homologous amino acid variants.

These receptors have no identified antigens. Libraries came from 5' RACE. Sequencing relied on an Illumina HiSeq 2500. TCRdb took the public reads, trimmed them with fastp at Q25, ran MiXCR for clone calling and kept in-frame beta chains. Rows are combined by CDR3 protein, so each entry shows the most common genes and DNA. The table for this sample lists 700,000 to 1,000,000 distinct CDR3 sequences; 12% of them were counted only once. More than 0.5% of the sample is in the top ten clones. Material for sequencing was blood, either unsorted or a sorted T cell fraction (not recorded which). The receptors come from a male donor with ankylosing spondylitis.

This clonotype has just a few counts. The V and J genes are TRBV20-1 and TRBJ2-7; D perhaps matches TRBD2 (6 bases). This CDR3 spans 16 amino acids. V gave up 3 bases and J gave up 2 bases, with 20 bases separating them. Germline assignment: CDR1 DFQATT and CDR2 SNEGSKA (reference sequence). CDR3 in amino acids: CSASPSPWGVTYEQYF. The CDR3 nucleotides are TGCAGTGCTAGTCCCTCCCCTTGGGGGGTTACCTACGAGCAGTACTTC.

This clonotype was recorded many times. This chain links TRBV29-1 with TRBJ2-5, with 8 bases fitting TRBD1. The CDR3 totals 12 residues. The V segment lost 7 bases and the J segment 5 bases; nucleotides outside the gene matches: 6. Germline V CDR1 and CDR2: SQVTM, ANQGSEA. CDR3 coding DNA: TGCAGCGGGGACAGGTGGGGGGAGACCCAGTACTTC. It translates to CSGDRWGETQYF.

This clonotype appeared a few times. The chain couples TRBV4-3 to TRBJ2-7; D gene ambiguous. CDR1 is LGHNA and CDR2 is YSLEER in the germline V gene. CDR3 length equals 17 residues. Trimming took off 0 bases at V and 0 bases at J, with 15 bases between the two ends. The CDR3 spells CASSQEVTGRGSYEQYF. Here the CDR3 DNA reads TGCGCCAGCAGCCAAGAAGTTACTGGCCGCGGCTCCTACGAGCAGTACTTC.

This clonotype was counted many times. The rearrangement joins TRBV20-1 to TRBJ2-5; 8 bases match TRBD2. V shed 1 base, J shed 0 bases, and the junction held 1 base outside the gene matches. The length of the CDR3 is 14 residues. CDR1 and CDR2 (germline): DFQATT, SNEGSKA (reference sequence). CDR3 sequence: CSARVLADQETQYF. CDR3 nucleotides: TGCAGTGCTAGAGTACTAGCGGACCAAGAGACCCAGTACTTC.

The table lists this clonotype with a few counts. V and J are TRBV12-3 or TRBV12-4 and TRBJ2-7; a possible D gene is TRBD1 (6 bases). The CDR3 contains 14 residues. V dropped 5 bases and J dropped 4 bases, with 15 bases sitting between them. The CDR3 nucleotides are TGTGCCAGCAGTCCAACGAACAGGGCGTACGAGCAGTACTTC. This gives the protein CASSPTNRAYEQYF.

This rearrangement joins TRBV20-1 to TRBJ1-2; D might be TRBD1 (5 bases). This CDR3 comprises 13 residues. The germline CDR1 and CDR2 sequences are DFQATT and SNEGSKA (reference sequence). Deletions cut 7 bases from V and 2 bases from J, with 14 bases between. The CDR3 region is CSGIRVGNYGYTF. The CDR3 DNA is TGCAGTGGGATCAGGGTTGGGAACTATGGCTACACCTTC.

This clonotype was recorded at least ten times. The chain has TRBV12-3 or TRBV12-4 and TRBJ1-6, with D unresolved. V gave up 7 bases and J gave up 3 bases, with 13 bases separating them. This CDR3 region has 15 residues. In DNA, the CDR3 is TGTGCCAGCACCCGCTCGAGTGTCTATAATTCACCCCTCCACTTT. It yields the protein CASTRSSVYNSPLHF.

The CDR3 protein is CASSRLGLVSTDTQYF. The CDR3 region has the DNA TGTGCCAGCAGCCGGCTCGGACTAGTCAGTACAGATACGCAGTATTTT. V usage is TRBV9 and J usage is TRBJ2-3, with TRBD2 matching 7 bases. Germline CDR1 reads SGDLS; CDR2 reads YYNGEE. The CDR3 spans 16 residues. J was trimmed by 3 bases and V by 4 bases; bases with no gene match: 11.

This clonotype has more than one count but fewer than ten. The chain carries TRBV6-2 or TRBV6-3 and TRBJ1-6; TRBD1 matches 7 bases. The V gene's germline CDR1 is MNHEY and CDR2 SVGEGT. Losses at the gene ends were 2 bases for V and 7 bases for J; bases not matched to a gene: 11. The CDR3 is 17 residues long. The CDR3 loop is CASSYRRDSPYNSPLHF. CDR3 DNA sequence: TGTGCCAGCAGTTACCGGAGGGACAGCCCTTACAATTCACCCCTCCACTTT.

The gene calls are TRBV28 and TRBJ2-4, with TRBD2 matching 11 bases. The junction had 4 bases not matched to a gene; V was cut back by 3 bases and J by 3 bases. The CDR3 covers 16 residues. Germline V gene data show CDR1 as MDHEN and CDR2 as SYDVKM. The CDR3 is CASSFGTSGRKNIQYF. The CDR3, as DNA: TGTGCCAGCAGTTTCGGGACTAGCGGACGCAAAAACATTCAGTACTTC.

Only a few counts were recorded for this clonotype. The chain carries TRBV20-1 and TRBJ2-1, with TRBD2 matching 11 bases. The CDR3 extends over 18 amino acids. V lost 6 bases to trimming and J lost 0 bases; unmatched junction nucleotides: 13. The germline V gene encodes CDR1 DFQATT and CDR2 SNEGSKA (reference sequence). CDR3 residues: CSAAGLAAVSSSYNEQFF. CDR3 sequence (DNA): TGCAGTGCAGCGGGACTAGCGGCTGTTTCAAGCTCCTACAATGAGCAGTTCTTC.

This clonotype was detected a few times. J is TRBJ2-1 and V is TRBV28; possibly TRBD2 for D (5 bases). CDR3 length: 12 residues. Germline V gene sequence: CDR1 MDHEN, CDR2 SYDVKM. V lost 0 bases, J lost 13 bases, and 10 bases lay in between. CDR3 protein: CASSLWGANQFF. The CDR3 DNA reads TGTGCCAGCAGTTTATGGGGAGCCAATCAGTTCTTC. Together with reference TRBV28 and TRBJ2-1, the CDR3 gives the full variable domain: DVKVTQSSRYLVKRTGEKVFLECVQDMDHENMFWYRQDPGLGLRLIYFSYDVKMKEKGDIPEGYSVSREKKERFSLILESASTNQTSMYLCASSLWGANQFFGPGTRLTVL.

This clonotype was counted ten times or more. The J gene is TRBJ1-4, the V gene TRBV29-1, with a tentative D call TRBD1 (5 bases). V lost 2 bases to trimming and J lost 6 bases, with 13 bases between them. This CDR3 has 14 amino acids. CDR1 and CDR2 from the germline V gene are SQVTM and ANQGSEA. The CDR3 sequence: CSVESTGHDEKLFF. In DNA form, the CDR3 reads TGCAGCGTTGAATCGACGGGGCATGATGAAAAACTGTTTTTT.

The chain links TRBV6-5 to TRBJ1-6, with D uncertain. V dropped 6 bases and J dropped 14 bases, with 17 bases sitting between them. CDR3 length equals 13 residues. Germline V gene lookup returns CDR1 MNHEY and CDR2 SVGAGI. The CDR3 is CASSPIALGTLHF. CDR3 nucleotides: TGTGCCAGCAGCCCTATTGCTCTAGGGACCCTCCACTTT.

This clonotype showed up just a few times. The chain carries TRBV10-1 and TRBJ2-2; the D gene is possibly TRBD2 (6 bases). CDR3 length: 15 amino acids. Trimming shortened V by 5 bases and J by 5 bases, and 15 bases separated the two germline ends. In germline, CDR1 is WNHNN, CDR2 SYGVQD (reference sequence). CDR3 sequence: CASSPGGFGTGELFF. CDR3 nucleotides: TGCGCCAGCAGTCCTGGGGGGTTCGGGACCGGGGAGCTGTTTTTT.

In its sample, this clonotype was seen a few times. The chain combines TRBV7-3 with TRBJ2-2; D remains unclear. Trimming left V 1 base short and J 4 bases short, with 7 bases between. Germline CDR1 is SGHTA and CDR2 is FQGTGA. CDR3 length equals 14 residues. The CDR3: CASSLRPGTGELFF. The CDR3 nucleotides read TGTGCCAGCAGCTTAAGACCGGGCACCGGGGAGCTGTTTTTT.

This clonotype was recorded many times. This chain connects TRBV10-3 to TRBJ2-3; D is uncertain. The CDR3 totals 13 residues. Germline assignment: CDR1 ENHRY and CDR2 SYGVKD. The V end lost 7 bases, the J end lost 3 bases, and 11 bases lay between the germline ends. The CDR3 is CAITGARTDTQYF. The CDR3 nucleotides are TGTGCCATCACGGGTGCGAGAACAGATACGCAGTATTTT.

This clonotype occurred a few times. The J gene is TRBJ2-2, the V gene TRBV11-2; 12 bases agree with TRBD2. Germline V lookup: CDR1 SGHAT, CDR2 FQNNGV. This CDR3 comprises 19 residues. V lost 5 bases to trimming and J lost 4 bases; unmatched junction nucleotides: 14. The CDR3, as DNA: TGTGCCAGCAGCCGACGGTCCCTAGCGGGAGGGCCGACCACCGGGGAGCTGTTTTTT. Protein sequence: CASSRRSLAGGPTTGELFF.

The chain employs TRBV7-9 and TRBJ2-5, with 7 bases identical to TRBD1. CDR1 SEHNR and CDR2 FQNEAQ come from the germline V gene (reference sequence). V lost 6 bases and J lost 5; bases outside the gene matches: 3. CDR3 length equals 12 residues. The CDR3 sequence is CASRGTDETQYF. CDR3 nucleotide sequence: TGTGCCAGCAGGGGGACAGATGAGACCCAGTACTTC.

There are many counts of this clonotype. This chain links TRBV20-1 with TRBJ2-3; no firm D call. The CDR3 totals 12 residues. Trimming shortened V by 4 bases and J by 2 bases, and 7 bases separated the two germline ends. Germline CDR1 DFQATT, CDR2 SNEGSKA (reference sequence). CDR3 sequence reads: CSAIDTTDTQYF. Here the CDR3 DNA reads TGCAGTGCTATAGACACCACAGATACGCAGTATTTT.

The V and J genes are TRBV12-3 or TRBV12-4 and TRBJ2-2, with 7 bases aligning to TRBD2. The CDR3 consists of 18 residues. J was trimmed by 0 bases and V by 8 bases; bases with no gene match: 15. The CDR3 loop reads CASEKRDSPLSNTGELFF. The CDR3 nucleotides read TGTGCCAGCGAGAAGCGGGACTCACCCCTTTCGAACACCGGGGAGCTGTTTTTT.

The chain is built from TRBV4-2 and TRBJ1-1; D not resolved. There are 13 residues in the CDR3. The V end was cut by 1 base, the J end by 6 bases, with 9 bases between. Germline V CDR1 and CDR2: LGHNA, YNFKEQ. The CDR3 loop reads CASSQGVFAEAFF. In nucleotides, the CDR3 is TGTGCCAGCAGCCAAGGAGTTTTCGCTGAAGCTTTCTTT.

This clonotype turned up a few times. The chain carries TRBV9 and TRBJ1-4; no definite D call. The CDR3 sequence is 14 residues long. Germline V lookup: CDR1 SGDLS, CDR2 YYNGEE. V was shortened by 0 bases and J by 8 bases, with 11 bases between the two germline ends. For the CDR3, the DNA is TGTGCCAGCAGCGTAGCGCTTTTTGGAGAAAAACTGTTTTTT. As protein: CASSVALFGEKLFF. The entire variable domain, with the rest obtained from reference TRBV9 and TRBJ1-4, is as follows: DSGVTQTPKHLITATGQRVTLRCSPRSGDLSVYWYQQSLDQGLQFLIQYYNGEERAKGNILERFSAQQFPDLHSELNLSSLELGDSALYFCASSVALFGEKLFFGSGTQLSVL.

CDR3 DNA: TGTGCCAGCAGTAGGACCCGCTCTAGAACGGGGTACGAGCAGTACTTC. Protein product: CASSRTRSRTGYEQYF. The V and J genes are TRBV2 and TRBJ2-7; D is possibly TRBD2 (5 bases). The V gene lost 5 bases and the J gene lost 4 bases, with 21 bases spanning the gap. Germline lookup yields CDR1 SNHLY and CDR2 FYNNEI. CDR3 length: 16 residues. The full variable domain, its missing parts supplied by reference TRBV2 and TRBJ2-7, is EPEVTQTPSHQVTQMGQEVILRCVPISNHLYFYWYRQILGQKVEFLVSFYNNEISEKSEIFDDQFSVERPDGSNFTLKIRSTKLEDSAMYFCASSRTRSRTGYEQYFGPGTRLTVT.

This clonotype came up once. In DNA form, the CDR3 reads TGTGCCAGCAGCCCCCTACCCGGGACAGGCACAGATACGCAGTATTTT. Encoded protein: CASSPLPGTGTDTQYF. The chain couples TRBV7-3 to TRBJ2-3; 7 positions agree with TRBD1. V dropped 5 bases and J dropped 1; count of bases not matched to a gene: 9. Germline CDR1 is SGHTA and CDR2 is FQGTGA. CDR3 length: 16 amino acids.

The CDR3 spells CSASGTSGSSSYNEQFF. CDR3 nucleotide sequence: TGCAGTGCTAGCGGGACTAGCGGGTCGAGCTCCTACAATGAGCAGTTCTTC. The V gene is TRBV20-1, the J gene TRBJ2-1; 12 bases are shared with TRBD2. The junction had 6 bases not matched to a gene; V was cut back by 3 bases and J by 0 bases. CDR1 and CDR2 from the germline V gene are DFQATT and SNEGSKA (reference sequence). The CDR3 has 17 residues.

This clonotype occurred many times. CDR3 in amino acids: CASSLERGSNQPQHF. The CDR3 coding sequence is TGTGCCAGCAGCTTAGAAAGGGGTAGCAATCAGCCCCAGCATTTT. This chain connects TRBV7-2 to TRBJ1-5, with D maybe TRBD1 (5 bases). Germline V gene lookup returns CDR1 SGHTA and CDR2 FQGNSA. V was trimmed by 1 base and J by 0 bases, leaving 7 bases between them. The CDR3 runs to 15 residues.